These 8 T cell receptor beta chains were all obtained from the same sample, sequenced in a study of T cells in localized non-small cell lung cancer. Sequenced by immunoSEQ multiplex PCR; TCRdb stores in-frame clones only, minus some. The table shows some 6,700 clones, with about 47% occurring only once. Specimen: lung tumor tissue, collected before any cancer treatment. The receptors were sampled from a man aged 40-75 years with stage III lung adenocarcinoma.

The gene calls are TRBV18 and TRBJ2-3; 8 bases line up with TRBD1. The CDR3 has 17 amino acids. Losses at the gene ends were 0 bases for V and 5 bases for J; bases not matched to a gene: 10. Germline V CDR1 and CDR2: KGHSH, LQKENI. The CDR3 sequence is CASSPPRGQGFGDTQYF. The CDR3 nucleotides read TGTGCCAGCTCACCACCGAGAGGACAGGGATTCGGAGATACGCAGTATTTT. The complete variable domain, with remaining parts taken from reference TRBV18 and TRBJ2-3, reads NAGVMQNPRHLVRRRGQEARLRCSPMKGHSHVYWYRQLPEEGLKFMVYLQKENIIDESGMPKERFSAEFPKEGPSILRIQQVVRGDSAAYFCASSPPRGQGFGDTQYFGPGTRLTVL.

The gene calls are TRBV1 and TRBJ1-5; TRBD1 is the table's D call and was not checked against the DNA. TRBV1 is designated a pseudogene. The CDR3 is made up of 17 amino acids. CDR3: CASSQVDMGFGNQPQHF. The CDR3, as DNA: TGCGCCAGCAGCCAAGTGGACATGGGATTTGGAAACCAGCCCCAGCATTTT.

This sequence joins TRBV18 and TRBJ2-2; possible D gene TRBD2, 5 bases. The V and J ends lost 3 bases and 5 bases respectively, with 10 bases between them. Germline CDR1 reads KGHSH; CDR2 reads LQKENI. The CDR3 is made up of 14 amino acids. In DNA form, the CDR3 reads TGTGCCAGCTCACCGGGGAGTGGGACCGGGGAGCTGTTTTTT. This codes for CASSPGSGTGELFF.

Sample share makes this clone medium-sized (0.01 to 0.1%). This chain connects TRBV6-8 to TRBJ2-2; D possibly matches TRBD1 or TRBD2 (5 bases each). In germline, CDR1 is MNHGY, CDR2 SAAAGT. The CDR3 spans 14 residues. Trimming stripped 5 bases from V and 4 bases from J, with 11 bases between. The CDR3 here is CASSVQAGTGELFF. The CDR3 nucleotides are TGTGCCAGCAGTGTACAGGCGGGCACCGGGGAGCTGTTTTTT.

There are a few counts of this clone. The rearrangement joins TRBV19 to TRBJ2-7; tentatively, D is TRBD1 (5 bases). Germline CDR1 LNHDA, CDR2 SQIVND (reference sequence). CDR3 length: 11 residues. Trimming stripped 8 bases from V and 6 bases from J, with 11 bases between. The CDR3 DNA reads as TGTGCCAGTTCTGGGGCGACCGAGCAGTACTTC. Protein product: CASSGATEQYF.

This clone has just a few counts. The rearrangement links TRBV9 to TRBJ2-1; D is possibly TRBD1 or TRBD2 (7 bases each). Germline CDR1 SGDLS, CDR2 YYNGEE. V was clipped by 6 bases and J by 3 bases, with 19 bases between them. CDR3 size: 16 residues. The CDR3 is CASTPPSGTVYNEQFF. In DNA form, the CDR3 reads TGTGCCAGCACCCCCCCGAGCGGGACAGTCTACAATGAGCAGTTCTTC.

The J gene is TRBJ2-7, the V gene TRBV18, with TRBD2 identical over 8 bases. CDR1 is KGHSH, CDR2 LQKENI, per germline. CDR3 length: 15 amino acids. V was pared by 3 bases and J by 6 bases, with 10 bases of the junction left unmatched. CDR3: CASSPEIAGSREQYF. CDR3 nucleotides: TGTGCCAGCTCACCTGAGATAGCGGGGTCTCGCGAGCAGTACTTC.

The chain joins TRBV18 to TRBJ2-2; weak D call: TRBD1 (6 bases). CDR1 is KGHSH and CDR2 is LQKENI in the germline V gene. The ends were cut back, 2 bases at V and 2 bases at J, with 9 bases in the middle. This CDR3 has 15 amino acids. CDR3: CASSPDRTNTGELFF. The DNA for the CDR3 is TGTGCCAGCTCACCAGACAGGACCAACACCGGGGAGCTGTTTTTT.